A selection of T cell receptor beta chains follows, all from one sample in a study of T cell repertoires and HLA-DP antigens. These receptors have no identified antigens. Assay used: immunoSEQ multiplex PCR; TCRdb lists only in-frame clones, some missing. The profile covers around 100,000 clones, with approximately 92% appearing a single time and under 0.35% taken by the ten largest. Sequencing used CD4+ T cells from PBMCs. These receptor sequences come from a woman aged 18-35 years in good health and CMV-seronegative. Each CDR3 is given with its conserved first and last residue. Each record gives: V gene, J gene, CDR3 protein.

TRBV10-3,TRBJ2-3,CAISPGTDTQYF
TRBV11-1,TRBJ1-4,CASSRAVAVGEKLFF
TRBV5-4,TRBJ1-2,CASSLAQGGNYGYTF
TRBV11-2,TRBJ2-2,CASSFTAGVNTGELFF
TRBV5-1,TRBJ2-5,CASKGLRGEIETQYF
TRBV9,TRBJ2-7,CASSVGTSGKDEQYF
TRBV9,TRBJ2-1,CASSGRTSGGPGQFF
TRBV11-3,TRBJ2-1,CASSPMWDRGYNEQFF
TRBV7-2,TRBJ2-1,CASSPRRGSSYNEQFF
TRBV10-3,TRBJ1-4,CAISEGMRTNEKLFF
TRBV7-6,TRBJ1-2,CASSPKRWNYGYTF
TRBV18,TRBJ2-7,CASSPPGTEQYF
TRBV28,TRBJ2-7,CASKLTGADYEQYF
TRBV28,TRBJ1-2,CATGDGFRYGYTF
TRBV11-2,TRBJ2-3,CASSLTTSFSTDTQYF
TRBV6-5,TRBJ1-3,CASRGTALSGNTIYF
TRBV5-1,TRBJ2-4,CASSATVSAQNIQYF